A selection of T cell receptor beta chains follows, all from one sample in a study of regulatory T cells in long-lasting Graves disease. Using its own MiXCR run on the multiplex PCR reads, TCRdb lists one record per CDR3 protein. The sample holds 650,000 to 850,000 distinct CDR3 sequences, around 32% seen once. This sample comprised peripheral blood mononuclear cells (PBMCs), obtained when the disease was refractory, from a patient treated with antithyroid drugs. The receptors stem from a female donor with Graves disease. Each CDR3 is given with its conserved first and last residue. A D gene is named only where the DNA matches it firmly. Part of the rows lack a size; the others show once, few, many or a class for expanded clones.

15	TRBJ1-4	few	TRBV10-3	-	CAISEDGGINEKLFF	TGTGCCATCAGTGAGGATGGAGGGATTAATGAAAAACTGTTTTTT
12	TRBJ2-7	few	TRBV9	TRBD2	CASSPSGDEQYF	TGTGCCAGCAGCCCTAGCGGGGACGAGCAGTACTTC
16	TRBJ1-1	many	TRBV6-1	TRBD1	CASSDRGLLLNTEAFF	TGTGCCAGCAGTGACAGGGGGCTCTTACTGAACACTGAAGCTTTCTTT
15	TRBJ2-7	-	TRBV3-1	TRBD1	CASSQDPGGVYEQYF	TGTGCCAGCAGCCAAGACCCAGGGGGCGTCTACGAGCAGTACTTC
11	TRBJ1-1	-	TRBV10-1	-	CASGRNPEASF	TGCGCCAGCGGACGTAACCCTGAAGCTTCCTTT
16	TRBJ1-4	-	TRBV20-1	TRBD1	CSASRGDRTTNEKLFF	TGCAGTGCTAGTAGGGGGGACAGAACAACTAATGAAAAACTGTTTTTT
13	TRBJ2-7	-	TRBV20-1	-	CSAALLRSGEQYF	TGCAGTGCGGCCCTTCTCCGTAGCGGCGAGCAGTACTTC
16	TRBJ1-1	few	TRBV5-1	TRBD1	CASSLRTGGPNTEAFF	TGCGCCAGCAGCCTCCGGACAGGGGGACCGAACACTGAAGCTTTCTTT
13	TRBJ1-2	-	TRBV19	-	CASSQPEGSGYTF	TGTGCCAGTAGTCAACCGGAGGGTAGCGGCTACACCTTC
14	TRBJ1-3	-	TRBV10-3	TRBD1	CAITGQGAGNTIYF	TGTGCCATCACCGGACAGGGTGCGGGAAACACCATATATTTT
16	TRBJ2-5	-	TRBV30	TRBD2	CALNGLAVPMEETQYF	TGTGCCTTAAACGGACTAGCGGTCCCCATGGAGGAGACCCAGTACTTC
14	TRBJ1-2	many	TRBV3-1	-	CASSQVGGDYGYTF	TGTGCCAGCAGCCAAGTAGGGGGGGACTATGGCTACACCTTC
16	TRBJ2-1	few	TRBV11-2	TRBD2	CASSLGTSGVYNEQFF	TGTGCCAGCAGCTTAGGGACTAGCGGGGTCTACAATGAGCAGTTCTTC
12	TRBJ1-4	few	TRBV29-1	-	CSVSTANEKLFF	TGCAGCGTTTCGACAGCTAATGAAAAACTGTTTTTT
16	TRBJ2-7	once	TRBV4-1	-	CASSQGRGGTLDEQYF	TGCGCCAGCAGCCAAGGCCGAGGTGGGACCTTAGACGAGCAGTACTTC
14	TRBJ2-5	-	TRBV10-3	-	CAISVAGYQETQYF	TGTGCCATCAGTGTCGCGGGGTACCAAGAGACCCAGTACTTC
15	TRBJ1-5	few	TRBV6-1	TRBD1	CASSVGTGTNQPQHF	TGTGCCAGCAGTGTTGGGACAGGGACAAATCAGCCCCAGCATTTT
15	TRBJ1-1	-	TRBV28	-	CASSLLAGLNAEAFF	TGTGCCAGCAGTTTACTAGCAGGGCTAAACGCTGAAGCTTTCTTT
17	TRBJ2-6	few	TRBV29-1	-	CSVRSGPFSSGANVLTF	TGCAGCGTTCGATCGGGGCCCTTTAGCTCTGGGGCCAACGTCCTGACTTTC
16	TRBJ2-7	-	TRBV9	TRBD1	CASSPAPGQGPYEQYF	TGTGCCAGCAGTCCCGCTCCGGGACAGGGACCCTACGAGCAGTACTTC
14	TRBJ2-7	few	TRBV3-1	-	CASSQAGSYYEQYF	TGTGCCAGCAGCCAAGCGGGCAGCTACTACGAGCAGTACTTC
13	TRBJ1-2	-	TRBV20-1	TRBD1	CSGQGARDYGYTF	TGCAGTGGGCAGGGGGCACGGGACTATGGCTACACCTTC
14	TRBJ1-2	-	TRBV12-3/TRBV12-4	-	CASSGQLRLEGYTF	TGTGCCAGCAGCGGACAGCTAAGGCTGGAGGGCTACACCTTC
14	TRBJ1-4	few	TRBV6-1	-	CASRAGPTNEKLFF	TGTGCCAGCAGGGCGGGACCAACTAATGAAAAACTGTTTTTT
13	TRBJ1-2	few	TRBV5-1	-	CASRPDRTYGYTF	TGCGCCAGCAGACCCGACAGAACCTATGGCTACACCTTC
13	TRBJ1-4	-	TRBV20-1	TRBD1	CSAYRGSNEKLFF	TGCAGTGCTTACAGGGGCAGTAATGAAAAACTGTTTTTT
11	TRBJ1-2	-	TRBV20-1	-	CSAFDPGGYTF	TGCAGTGCTTTCGACCCGGGTGGCTACACCTTC
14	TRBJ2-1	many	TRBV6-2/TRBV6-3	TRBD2	CAITGTSGRNEQFF	TGTGCCATCACCGGGACTAGCGGACGCAATGAGCAGTTCTTC
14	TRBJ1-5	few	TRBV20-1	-	CSARRQDSNQPQHF	TGCAGTGCTAGGAGACAGGATAGCAATCAGCCCCAGCATTTT
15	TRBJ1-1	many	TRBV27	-	CASSLRRLGNTEAFF	TGTGCCAGCAGTTTACGGCGCCTGGGGAACACTGAAGCTTTCTTT
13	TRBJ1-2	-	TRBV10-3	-	CAIRDSSNYGYTF	TGTGCCATCAGGGACAGTTCTAACTATGGCTACACCTTC
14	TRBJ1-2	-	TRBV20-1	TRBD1	CSALNQDRAYGYTF	TGCAGTGCTTTAAATCAGGACAGGGCCTATGGCTACACCTTC
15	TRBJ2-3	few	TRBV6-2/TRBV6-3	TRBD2	CASSYFAGVFDTQYF	TGTGCCAGCAGTTACTTCGCGGGAGTGTTCGATACGCAGTATTTT
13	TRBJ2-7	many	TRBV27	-	CASSLQGAYEQYF	TGTGCCAGCAGTTTACAAGGGGCCTACGAGCAGTACTTC
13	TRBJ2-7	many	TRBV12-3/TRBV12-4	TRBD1	CASSFGQGYEQYF	TGTGCCAGCAGTTTCGGACAGGGCTACGAGCAGTACTTC
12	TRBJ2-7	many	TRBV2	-	CASRQGGGEQYF	TGTGCCAGCAGACAGGGAGGAGGCGAGCAGTACTTC
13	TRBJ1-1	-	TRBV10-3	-	CAISEGRDTEAFF	TGTGCCATCAGTGAGGGGAGGGACACTGAAGCTTTCTTT
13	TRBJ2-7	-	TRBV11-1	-	CASSALWGYEQYF	TGTGCCAGCAGCGCCTTATGGGGCTACGAGCAGTACTTC
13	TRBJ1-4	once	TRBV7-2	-	CASSLVAGEKLVF	TGTGCCAGCAGCTTAGTGGCGGGAGAAAAACTGGTTTTT
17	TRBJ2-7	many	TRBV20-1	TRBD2	CSARVIPGTSGIYEQYF	TGCAGTGCTAGAGTTATTCCCGGGACTAGCGGAATCTACGAGCAGTACTTC
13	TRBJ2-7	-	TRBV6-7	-	CASIGQRRYEQYF	TGTGCCAGCATAGGGCAGCGACGCTACGAGCAGTACTTC
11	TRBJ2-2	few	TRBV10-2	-	CASILTGELFF	TGCGCCAGCATCCTAACCGGGGAGCTGTTTTTT
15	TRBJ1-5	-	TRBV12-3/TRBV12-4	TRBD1	CASSGDRGRVQPQHF	TGTGCCAGCAGTGGGGACAGGGGGCGCGTGCAGCCCCAGCATTTT
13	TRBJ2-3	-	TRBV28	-	CASNPLGTDTQYF	TGTGCCAGCAACCCCCTAGGAACAGATACGCAGTATTTT
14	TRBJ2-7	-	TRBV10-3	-	CAISDLTDSYEQYF	TGTGCCATCAGTGACCTGACGGATTCCTACGAGCAGTACTTC
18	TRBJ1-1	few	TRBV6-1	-	CASRSGFQGLFHSTEAFF	TGTGCCAGCAGATCCGGGTTTCAGGGACTTTTCCACAGCACTGAAGCTTTCTTT
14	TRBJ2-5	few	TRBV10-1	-	CASSENSGQETQYF	TGCGCCAGCAGTGAAAATAGCGGCCAAGAGACCCAGTACTTC
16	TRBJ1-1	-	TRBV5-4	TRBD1	CASSPEPGQAKIEAFF	TGTGCCAGCAGCCCGGAACCGGGACAGGCAAAGATTGAAGCTTTCTTT
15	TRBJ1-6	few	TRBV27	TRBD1	CASRRQGADNSPLHF	TGTGCCAGCAGACGACAGGGGGCTGATAATTCACCCCTCCACTTT
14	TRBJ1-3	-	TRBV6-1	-	CASRAPGRGNTIYF	TGTGCCAGCAGAGCCCCAGGGCGCGGAAACACCATATATTTT
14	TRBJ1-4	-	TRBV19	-	CASSTRGRGEKLFF	TGTGCCAGTAGTACCAGGGGCCGGGGGGAAAAACTGTTTTTT